This TCR beta chain appears in the sequencing data of a study of cytomegalovirus exposure and HLA in healthy donors (TCRdb year 2017). At the level of the whole study: An earlier analysis of 587 of the donors reported 250 to 350 Gb of sequence data and 100 million to 120 million unique TCR beta sequences obtained from about 179 million T cells. In the later analysis, no new phenotypic data were used to find candidate immune exposures; instead, reliance was placed on TCR beta sequences and their occurrence across donors. The study aimed to test whether signatures of past pathogen exposure could be identified by cataloging public T cell receptors. In a later genetic analysis, genome-wide SNP genotypes for about 60% of the 666 donors were used, and that subset was treated as a discovery cohort. Every discovery cohort repertoire had been produced on one sequencing platform. Typing coverage varied by locus: roughly 620-640 donors for A, B, C, DRB1 and DQB1; under 550 for DQA1; 600 to 610 for DPA1; 450 to 480 for DPB1. Donor age, sex, ethnicity and CMV serostatus were compiled together with the repertoire data. Roughly five DR-DQ haplotypes were handled as single units for association and clustering, since linkage in the cohort was strong. A separate validation cohort of 100 to 150 different subjects was used in addition to the roughly 700-subject first cohort. An earlier analysis of 587 of the donors applied high-throughput TCR beta sequencing to assess whether each TCR beta V gene segment acted as functional or pseudogenic. Both class I and class II loci were covered by HLA typing, at four-digit resolution. The study combined high-throughput TCR immunosequencing, statistical association of individual TCRs with disease status, and machine learning to predict cytomegalovirus infection status. The study used immunosequencing to profile the T cell repertoires of about 670 subjects and linked those repertoires to cytomegalovirus serostatus. Among about 410 genotyped donors of the cohort, an average of roughly 230,000 unique TCR beta nucleotide sequences was sequenced per donor, of which about 19% were non-productive. An early release covering about 600 HLA-typed donors comprised about 310 gigabases of sequencing data and approximately 85 million unique TCR sequences. To study patterns of TCR occurrence, a later analysis re-analyzed previously published TCR beta repertoires from around 660 donors and added high-resolution HLA genotyping. The genetic ancestry cluster associated with self-reported Caucasian donors included 65% to 90% of the approximately 410 genotyped donors.

Library prep was done by the immunoSEQ multiplex PCR assay. The multiplex PCR relied on a mix of 60 forward primers for TCR Vbeta segments and 13 reverse primers for TCR Jbeta segments. A multiplex PCR assay on genomic DNA amplified the CDR3 region of rearranged TCR beta genes. On the Illumina HiSeq System, the amplified TCR beta libraries were sequenced as 87-base-pair reads. In the source study's methods: A later analysis counted approximately 74 million unique TCR beta chains across the 666 repertoires, and around 9.9 million of these chains were shared by at least two donors. Raw reads were error-corrected and collapsed into unique sequences with a nearest-neighbor algorithm that merged closely related sequences to remove PCR and sequencing errors. To assign V, D and J gene segments, CDR3 sequences were aligned to IMGT reference sequences. Each retained sequence needed at least a six-nucleotide match to both a V gene segment and a J gene segment. A rearrangement was called productive if the CDR3 had no stop codons and remained in frame with V and J, and every other rearrangement was called non-productive. CDR3 was defined by IMGT convention, running from the second conserved V-encoded cysteine to the conserved J-encoded phenylalanine. The earlier analysis of about 610 of the donors excluded any sequence lacking an unambiguous match to a single V gene segment. In an earlier analysis of 500 to 750 of the donors, V segments were called functional above 56.7% productive rearrangements and were called segregating when the between-donor standard deviation exceeded 5%. A statistical classification framework was developed to diagnose cytomegalovirus status using the catalog of TCR beta chain sequences. In a later analysis, TCR nucleotide sequences were compared against IMGT/GENE-DB human TR gene sequences so that V and J genes could be assigned. Using the TCRdist pipeline, a later analysis assigned CDR3 sequences along with most-parsimonious VDJ recombination scenarios. In a later analysis, each TCR beta chain was defined by its CDR3 amino acid sequence together with its V-gene family, and reads lacking a unique V-gene family were excluded. In a later analysis, 450 to 600 highly shared, low-generation-probability nucleotide sequences were removed to address suspected cross-contamination and a sequencing artifact. A later analysis calculated a clonal expansion index for each public chain from normalized within-repertoire ranks of inferred template counts. Generation probabilities in a later analysis came from a VDJ recombination model fitted to out-of-frame rearrangements, and those results were checked against IGoR. In a later analysis, TCR-TCR, TCR-HLA and TCR-CMV co-occurrence was scored with hypergeometric tests, and a repertoire-size bias correction was applied to TCR pairs. A later analysis estimated false discovery rates by permuting HLA or CMV assignments 20 times. In a later analysis, co-occurring TCRs were grouped using DBSCAN, with TCRdist sequence similarity added in when clustering inside HLA-allele-positive subsets. Repertoires with fewer than 30,000 or more than 120,000 public chains, plus five repertoires with anomalous nucleotide sharing, were excluded from co-occurrence clustering. TCRdb holds this immuneACCESS table with in-frame rearrangements only. Some clones are missing; in checked studies, unresolved V genes explain under half, and the rest has no known cause. For V, J and clone size, that table is used; D and trimming come from the DNA. The table kept for this sample lists 150,000 to 200,000 clones. The ten largest make up 6.5% of the sample.

The cohort comprised around 700 healthy bone marrow donors. At the time of sampling, every cohort member was nominally healthy, though immune exposures that went unrecorded were likely present. The donor tested CMV seronegative, placing the donor among the 350 or so seronegative members of the cohort. A peripheral blood sample was collected from each donor, and TCR beta sequencing was performed on peripheral blood mononuclear cells. The Qiagen DNeasy Blood Extraction Kit was used to extract genomic DNA from the blood cell samples. Worth noting for this clone: No cognate antigen has been identified for it.

Trimming takes 5 bases off V and 0 bases off J; junction bases not matched to a gene: 10. The CDR3 covers 17 residues, taking in both the cysteine and the phenylalanine. The CDR3 DNA has 51 bases and is translated from base 1. The germline V gene (reference sequence) specifies MNHEY as CDR1 and SMNVEV as CDR2. What the research found in general, with its limitations: The classifier was reported to diagnose cytomegalovirus status with high specificity and sensitivity in both the original and validation cohorts. When HLA alleles, especially DR and DQ, strongly co-occurred, attributing TCR associations to individual alleles was difficult. Most CMV-associated TCR beta chains appeared to be HLA-restricted in a later analysis, and the HLA associations seemed to be driven largely by CMV exposure. A further reported finding was that TCR beta sequences accurately predicted the HLA-A and HLA-B alleles for most subjects in the first cohort. According to a later analysis, parvovirus B19, influenza, CMV and Epstein-Barr virus appeared linked to several top co-occurrence clusters. Because counts were too low, seventeen rarely observed V segments, including chromosome 9 orphons, were excluded from the earlier analysis of 587 of the donors. At a false discovery rate of 0.05, a later analysis linked 16,951 TCR beta sequences to specific HLA alleles. In a later genetic analysis, fewer N-insertions in productive TCRs were reported among donors in an Asian-associated ancestry cluster than the roughly 710-donor mean. A total of fewer than 200 TCR beta chains were listed by the study as associated with cytomegalovirus. Roughly uniform sequencing depth across donors was assumed in presence/absence analyses, although this assumption may not hold. A cluster of highly shared sequence variants was judged likely to be a technical artifact of the sequencing pipeline. CMV serostatus was the only immune exposure information available for the cohort. In a later analysis, HLA-associated TCR beta chains showed more clonal expansion and lower generation probabilities than non-associated chains that were equally common. Most TCR sequences were observed very rarely across donors, whereas some public TCRs were present in many individuals. In vitro tests confirmed that three of the cytomegalovirus-associated TCR beta chains recognize cytomegalovirus antigens. It was suggested by the authors that the approach could potentially be generalized to other disease states and immunological phenotypes. Broadly in line with IMGT annotations, most TCR beta V segments showed up in productive rearrangements about 87% or about 30% of the time in an earlier analysis of roughly 590 of the donors. An association between a missense DCLRE1C variant and V-gene and J-gene trimming of TCR beta chains was found in a later genetic analysis and replicated in an independent cohort. The cohort was sequenced for TCR beta chains only, and without alpha or paired-chain data the features that could be detected were limited. The 87-base-pair reads could not distinguish some IMGT-functional V segments, including TRBV6-2 and TRBV6-3, so those segments were excluded. Correlated functional status among segregating V segments might be attributable to linkage disequilibrium, but an unknown experimental factor could not be ruled out. A later analysis found that TCR association rates varied across HLA loci, with DRB1 alleles showing the most associated TCRs and HLA-C alleles the fewest. Because some donors lacked HLA typing at each locus, the association tests relied only on the typed subset.

The specimen sequenced was PBMCs. This chain joins TRBV27 to TRBJ1-3; 7 of the junction bases match TRBD1. This clonotype was sampled from a young man in good health and CMV-seronegative. The DNA reads as follows: TGTGCCAGCAGTGCCTATCAGGGGGTTAACTCTGGAAACACCATATATTTT. The encoded protein is CASSAYQGVNSGNTIYF.